This T cell receptor beta chain came from a study of cytomegalovirus exposure and HLA in healthy donors. Note on this clone: This specimen includes other DNA sequences encoding the same CDR3.

This CDR3 comprises 13 residues. Germline V gene sequence: CDR1 SGHRS, CDR2 YFSETQ. V was shortened by 3 bases and J by 0 bases, with 5 bases between the two germline ends. PCR amplification relied on 60 Vbeta primers (plus 13 Jbeta primers). TCRdb keeps only in-frame clones here, not all; method: immunoSEQ multiplex PCR. The data contain some 190,000 clones, about 77% of them seen just once; the ten biggest clones take up about 2.5%. The material sequenced was PBMCs. This TCR was recovered from a woman aged 25 to 39 in good health and CMV-seropositive. This chain joins TRBV5-1 and TRBJ2-3; D remains unclear. CDR3 sequence reads: CASSSTSTDTQYF. The CDR3 DNA follows: TGCGCCAGCAGCTCAACTAGCACAGATACGCAGTATTTT.